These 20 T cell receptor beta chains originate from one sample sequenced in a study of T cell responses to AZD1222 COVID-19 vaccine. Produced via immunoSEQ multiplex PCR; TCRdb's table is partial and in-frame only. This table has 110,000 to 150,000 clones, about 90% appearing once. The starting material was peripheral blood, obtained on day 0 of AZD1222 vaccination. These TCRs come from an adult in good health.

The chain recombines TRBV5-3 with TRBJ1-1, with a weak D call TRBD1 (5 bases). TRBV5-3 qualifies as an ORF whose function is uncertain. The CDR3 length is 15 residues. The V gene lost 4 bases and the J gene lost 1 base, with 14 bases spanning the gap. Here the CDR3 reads CARSHGGQGNTEAFF. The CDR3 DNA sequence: TGTGCCAGAAGCCACGGTGGTCAGGGGAACACTGAAGCTTTCTTT.

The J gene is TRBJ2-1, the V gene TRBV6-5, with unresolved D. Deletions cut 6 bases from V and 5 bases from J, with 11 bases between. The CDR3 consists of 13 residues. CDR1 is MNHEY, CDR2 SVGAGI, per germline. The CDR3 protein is CASSLIGNNEQFF. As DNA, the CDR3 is TGTGCCAGCAGCCTCATAGGAAACAATGAGCAGTTCTTC.

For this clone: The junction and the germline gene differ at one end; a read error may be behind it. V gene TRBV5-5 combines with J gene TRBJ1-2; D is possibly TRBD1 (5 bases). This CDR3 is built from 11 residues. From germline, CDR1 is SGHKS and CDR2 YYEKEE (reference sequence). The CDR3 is CASSSTGFPLF. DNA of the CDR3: TGTGCCAGCAGCAGTACAGGTTTCCCCCTCTTC. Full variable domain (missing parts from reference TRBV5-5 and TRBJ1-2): DAGVTQSPTHLIKTRGQQVTLRCSPISGHKSVSWYQQVLGQGPQFIFQYYEKEERGRGNFPDRFSARQFPNYSSELNVNALLLGDSALYLCASSSTGFPLFGSGTRLTVV.

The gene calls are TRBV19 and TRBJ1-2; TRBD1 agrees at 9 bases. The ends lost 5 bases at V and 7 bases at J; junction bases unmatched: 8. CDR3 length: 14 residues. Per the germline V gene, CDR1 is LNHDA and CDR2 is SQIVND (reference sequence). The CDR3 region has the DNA TGTGCCAGTAGTTCACAGGGGGCGACGGGTGGCTACACCTTC. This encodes CASSSQGATGGYTF.

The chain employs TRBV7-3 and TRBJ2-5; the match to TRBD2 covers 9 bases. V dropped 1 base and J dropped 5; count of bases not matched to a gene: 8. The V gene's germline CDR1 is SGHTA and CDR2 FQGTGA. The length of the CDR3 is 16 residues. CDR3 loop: CASSLIGGGAVETQYF. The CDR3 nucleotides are TGTGCCAGCAGCTTAATCGGCGGGGGGGCCGTGGAGACCCAGTACTTC.

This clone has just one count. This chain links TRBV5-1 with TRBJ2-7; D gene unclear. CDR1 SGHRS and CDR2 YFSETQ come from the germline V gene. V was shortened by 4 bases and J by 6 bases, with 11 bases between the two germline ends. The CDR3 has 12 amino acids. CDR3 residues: CASSRDNGEQYF. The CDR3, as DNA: TGCGCCAGCAGCCGAGATAACGGCGAGCAGTACTTC. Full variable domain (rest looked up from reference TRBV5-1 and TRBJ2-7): KAGVTQTPRYLIKTRGQQVTLSCSPISGHRSVSWYQQTPGQGLQFLFEYFSETQRNKGNFPGRFSGRQFSNSRSEMNVSTLELGDSALYLCASSRDNGEQYFGPGTRLTVT.

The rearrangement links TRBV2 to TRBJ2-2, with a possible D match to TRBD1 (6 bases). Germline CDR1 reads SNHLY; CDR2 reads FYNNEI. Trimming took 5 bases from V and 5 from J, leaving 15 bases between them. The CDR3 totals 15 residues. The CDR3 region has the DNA TGTGCCAGCAGTCCCCAGGGGCTGATGACCGGGGAGCTGTTTTTT. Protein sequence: CASSPQGLMTGELFF.

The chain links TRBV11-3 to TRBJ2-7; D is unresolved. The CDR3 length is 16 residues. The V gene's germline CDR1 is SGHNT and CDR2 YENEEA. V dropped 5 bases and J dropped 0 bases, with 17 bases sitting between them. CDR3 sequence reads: CASSLPASKPSYEQYF. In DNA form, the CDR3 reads TGTGCCAGCAGCCTCCCGGCGTCCAAACCCTCCTACGAGCAGTACTTC.

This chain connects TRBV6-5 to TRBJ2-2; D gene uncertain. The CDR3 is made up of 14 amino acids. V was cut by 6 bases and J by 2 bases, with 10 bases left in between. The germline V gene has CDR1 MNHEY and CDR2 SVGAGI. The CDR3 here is CASSLGFNTGELFF. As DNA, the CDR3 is TGTGCCAGCAGCCTCGGATTCAACACCGGGGAGCTGTTTTTT.

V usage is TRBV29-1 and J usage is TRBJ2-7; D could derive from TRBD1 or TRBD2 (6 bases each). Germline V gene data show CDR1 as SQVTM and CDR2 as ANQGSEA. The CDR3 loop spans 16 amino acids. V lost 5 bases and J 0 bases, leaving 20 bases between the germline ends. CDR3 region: CSVLGDITGDSYEQYF. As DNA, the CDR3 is TGCAGCGTTCTGGGGGACATAACGGGGGACTCCTACGAGCAGTACTTC.

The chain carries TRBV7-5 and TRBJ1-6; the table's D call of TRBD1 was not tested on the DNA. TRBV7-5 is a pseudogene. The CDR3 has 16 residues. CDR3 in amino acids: CAVRQGYCSYNSPLHF. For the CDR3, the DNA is TGTGCCGTCAGGCAGGGTTATTGCTCCTATAATTCACCCCTCCACTTT.

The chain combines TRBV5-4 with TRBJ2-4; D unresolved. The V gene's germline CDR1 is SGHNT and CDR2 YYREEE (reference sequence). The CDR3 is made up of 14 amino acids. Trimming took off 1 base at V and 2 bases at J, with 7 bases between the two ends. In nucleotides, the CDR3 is TGTGCCAGCAGCTTGCAAGGGTCCAAAAACATTCAGTACTTC. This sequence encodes CASSLQGSKNIQYF.

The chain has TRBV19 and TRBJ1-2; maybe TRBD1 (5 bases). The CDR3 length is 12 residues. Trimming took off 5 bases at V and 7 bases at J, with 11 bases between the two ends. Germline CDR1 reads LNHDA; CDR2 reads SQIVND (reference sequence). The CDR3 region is CASSLQVSGYTF. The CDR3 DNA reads TGTGCCAGTAGTCTACAGGTATCTGGCTACACCTTC.

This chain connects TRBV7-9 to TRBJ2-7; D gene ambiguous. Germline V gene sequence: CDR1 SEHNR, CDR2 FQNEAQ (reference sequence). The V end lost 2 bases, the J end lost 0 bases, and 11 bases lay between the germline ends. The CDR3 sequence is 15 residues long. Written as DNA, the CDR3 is TGTGCCAGCAGCTTATTAGGCCAGGCCTCCTACGAGCAGTACTTC. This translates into CASSLLGQASYEQYF.

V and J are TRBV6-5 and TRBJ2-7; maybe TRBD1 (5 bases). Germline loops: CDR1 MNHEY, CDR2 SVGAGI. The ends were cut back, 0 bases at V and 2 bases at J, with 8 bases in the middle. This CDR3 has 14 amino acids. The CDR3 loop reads CASSYSSRAYEQYF. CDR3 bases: TGTGCCAGCAGTTACTCTTCCAGGGCCTACGAGCAGTACTTC.

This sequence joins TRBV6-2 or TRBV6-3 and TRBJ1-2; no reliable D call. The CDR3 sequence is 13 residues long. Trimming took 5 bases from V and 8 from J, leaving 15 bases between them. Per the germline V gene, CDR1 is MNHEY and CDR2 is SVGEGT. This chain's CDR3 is CASSPSRVYGYTF. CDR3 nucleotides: TGTGCCAGCAGTCCGAGCCGGGTTTACGGCTACACCTTC.

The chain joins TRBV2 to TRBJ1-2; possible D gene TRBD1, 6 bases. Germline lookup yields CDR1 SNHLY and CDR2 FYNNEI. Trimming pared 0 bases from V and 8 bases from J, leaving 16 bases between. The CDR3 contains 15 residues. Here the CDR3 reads CASSEALGGFGGYTF. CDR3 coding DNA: TGTGCCAGCAGTGAAGCGCTGGGGGGCTTCGGCGGCTACACCTTC. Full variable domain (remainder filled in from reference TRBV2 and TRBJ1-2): EPEVTQTPSHQVTQMGQEVILRCVPISNHLYFYWYRQILGQKVEFLVSFYNNEISEKSEIFDDQFSVERPDGSNFTLKIRSTKLEDSAMYFCASSEALGGFGGYTFGSGTRLTVV.

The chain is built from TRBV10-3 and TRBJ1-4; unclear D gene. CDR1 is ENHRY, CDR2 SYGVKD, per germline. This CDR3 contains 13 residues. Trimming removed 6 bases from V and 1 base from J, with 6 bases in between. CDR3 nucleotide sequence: TGTGCCATCAGCGGCAGAACTAATGAAAAACTGTTTTTT. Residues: CAISGRTNEKLFF.

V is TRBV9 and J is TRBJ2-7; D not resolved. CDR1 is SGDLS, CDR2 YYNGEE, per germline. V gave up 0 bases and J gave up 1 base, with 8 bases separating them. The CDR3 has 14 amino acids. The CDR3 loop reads CASSVGGKSYEQYF. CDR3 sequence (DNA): TGTGCCAGCAGCGTAGGTGGTAAATCCTACGAGCAGTACTTC.

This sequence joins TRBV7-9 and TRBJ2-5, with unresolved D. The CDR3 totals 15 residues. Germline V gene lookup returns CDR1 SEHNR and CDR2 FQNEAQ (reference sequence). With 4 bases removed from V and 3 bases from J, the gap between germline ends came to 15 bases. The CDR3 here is CASSYTYRGEETQYF. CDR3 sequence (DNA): TGTGCCAGCAGCTATACTTACAGAGGAGAAGAGACCCAGTACTTC.